The count of the clone carrying this T cell receptor (beta chain) is one. Its antigen is still unknown. Clones were read by immunoSEQ multiplex PCR, and TCRdb kept only the in-frame ones, dropping some. Among approximately 180,000 clones listed, around 90% were seen once. The sample belongs to a study of T cell responses to AZD1222 COVID-19 vaccine. The wider study: Analysis merged second doses at about 4 or about 12 weeks. Study-wide results and limits: Possibly, clonal diversity was underestimated; donors were largely white British and included more females. The study sampled repertoires only after the peak T cell response. Spike-specific TCR breadth rose after two AZD1222 doses, and depth rose as well.

This receptor was identified in an adult in good health. Sequencing used peripheral blood, obtained on day 0 of AZD1222 vaccination.

CDR3 in amino acids: CASSLGQDYGYTF. CDR3 DNA: TGTGCCAGCAGTTTGGGACAGGACTATGGCTACACCTTC. This chain joins TRBV12-3 or TRBV12-4 and TRBJ1-2, with 8 bases matching TRBD1. Trimming took 3 bases from V and 3 from J; bases not matched to a gene: 0. This CDR3 has 13 amino acids.